A selection of T cell receptor beta chains follows, all from one sample in a study of cytomegalovirus exposure and HLA in healthy donors. Clones were read by immunoSEQ multiplex PCR, and TCRdb kept only the in-frame ones, dropping some. The sample comprises some 190,000 clones, under 85% of which are singletons, and about 1.6% rests with the top ten. The sample comprised PBMCs. Receptor source: a young woman in good health and CMV-seronegative. Each CDR3 is given with its conserved first and last residue. Each record gives: CDR3 protein, CDR3 DNA, clone size, D gene, V gene, J gene. D genes are given only for firm matches. The size field is filled for only some rows; it gives once, few, many or a size class.

CDR3: CASSLRAGVTDTQYF; DNA: TGCGCCAGCAGCCTTAGAGCGGGAGTGACAGATACGCAGTATTTT; size: -; D: TRBD2; V: TRBV5-1; J: TRBJ2-3
CDR3: CASTRGPNYGYTF; DNA: TGTGCCAGCACCAGGGGACCTAACTATGGCTACACCTTC; size: -; D: -; V: TRBV28; J: TRBJ1-2
CDR3: CASSLSWRQGAYEQYF; DNA: TGTGCCAGCAGCTTGAGCTGGCGACAGGGGGCCTACGAGCAGTACTTC; size: -; D: TRBD1; V: TRBV7-6; J: TRBJ2-7
CDR3: CSSSLLGGEQETQYF; DNA: TGTTCCAGCAGCTTATTAGGGGGGGAGCAAGAGACCCAGTACTTC; size: -; D: -; V: TRBV7-9; J: TRBJ2-5
CDR3: CASSFGGSGSLEQYF; DNA: TGTGCCAGCAGTTTTGGGGGTAGCGGGAGTCTCGAGCAGTACTTC; size: few; D: TRBD2; V: TRBV28; J: TRBJ2-7
CDR3: CASSSGGQGNQPQHF; DNA: TGTGCCAGCAGCTCAGGTGGACAGGGGAATCAGCCCCAGCATTTT; size: few; D: TRBD1; V: TRBV7-2; J: TRBJ1-5
CDR3: CASSSPDRWVNTEAFF; DNA: TGTGCCAGCAGTTCCCCGGACAGGTGGGTGAACACTGAAGCTTTCTTT; size: -; D: TRBD1; V: TRBV6-6; J: TRBJ1-1
CDR3: CATDTGTGTEAFF; DNA: TGCGCCACCGATACAGGGACAGGCACTGAAGCTTTCTTT; size: -; D: TRBD1; V: TRBV10-2; J: TRBJ1-1
CDR3: CASSGGGSGRNGEQYF; DNA: TGTGCCAGCAGCGGTGGGGGTAGCGGGAGAAATGGAGAGCAGTACTTC; size: -; D: TRBD2; V: TRBV5-4; J: TRBJ2-7
CDR3: CASSLLLGGGRGELFF; DNA: TGTGCCAGCAGTTTGTTGCTTGGCGGGGGTAGGGGGGAGCTGTTTTTT; size: -; D: TRBD2; V: TRBV28; J: TRBJ2-2
CDR3: CASRRASGGFSTDTQYF; DNA: TGCGCCAGCCGGAGGGCTAGCGGGGGGTTTAGCACAGATACGCAGTATTTT; size: -; D: TRBD2; V: TRBV5-1; J: TRBJ2-3
CDR3: CASSLLGDGTSYEQYF; DNA: TGCGCCAGCAGCTTGCTTGGGGACGGGACTAGCTACGAGCAGTACTTC; size: -; D: TRBD2; V: TRBV5-1; J: TRBJ2-7
CDR3: CASSGVAQGARTDTQYF; DNA: TGTGCCAGCAGTGGCGTCGCTCAGGGGGCGCGCACAGATACGCAGTATTTT; size: -; D: TRBD1; V: TRBV25-1; J: TRBJ2-3
CDR3: CASSEAGNGKAFF; DNA: TGTGCCAGCAGTGAAGCGGGCAACGGAAAAGCTTTCTTT; size: -; D: -; V: TRBV6-1; J: TRBJ1-1
CDR3: CASSSTLYQETQYF; DNA: TGCGCCAGCAGCTCGACACTGTACCAAGAGACCCAGTACTTC; size: -; D: -; V: TRBV5-1; J: TRBJ2-5
CDR3: CASSLERDRALNGYTF; DNA: TGTGCCAGCAGCTTAGAACGGGACAGGGCTTTAAATGGCTACACCTTC; size: -; D: TRBD1; V: TRBV7-2; J: TRBJ1-2
CDR3: CASSLTDSGNTIYF; DNA: TGCGCCAGCAGCCTGACAGACTCTGGAAACACCATATATTTT; size: -; D: -; V: TRBV5-1; J: TRBJ1-3
CDR3: CASTGSGGNQPQHF; DNA: TGTGCCAGTACAGGGAGCGGGGGCAATCAGCCCCAGCATTTT; size: -; D: -; V: TRBV6-1; J: TRBJ1-5
CDR3: CASSPTSGSGETQYF; DNA: TGTGCCAGCAGCCCGACTAGCGGGAGTGGGGAGACCCAGTACTTC; size: -; D: TRBD2; V: TRBV7-2; J: TRBJ2-5
CDR3: CASSPGLAGYNEQFF; DNA: TGTGCCAGCAGCCCGGGACTAGCGGGATACAATGAGCAGTTCTTC; size: -; D: TRBD2; V: TRBV7-6; J: TRBJ2-1
CDR3: CASSFKQGGNTIYF; DNA: TGTGCCAGCAGCTTCAAACAGGGTGGTAACACCATATATTTT; size: few; D: -; V: TRBV5-8; J: TRBJ1-3
CDR3: CASRLAASSYNEQFF; DNA: TGTGCCAGCCGACTAGCGGCGAGCTCCTACAATGAGCAGTTCTTC; size: -; D: TRBD2; V: TRBV27; J: TRBJ2-1
CDR3: CSSSPRDEQYF; DNA: TGTTCCAGCAGCCCACGAGACGAGCAGTACTTC; size: -; D: -; V: TRBV7-9; J: TRBJ2-7
CDR3: CASSPGQGNEQYF; DNA: TGTGCCAGCAGTCCGGGACAGGGTAACGAGCAGTACTTC; size: -; D: TRBD1; V: TRBV27; J: TRBJ2-7
CDR3: CASSRAGTANTEAFF; DNA: TGTGCCAGTAGTAGGGCCGGGACAGCGAACACTGAAGCTTTCTTT; size: -; D: TRBD1; V: TRBV19; J: TRBJ1-1